The present entry profiles one T cell receptor beta chain with its context. This sample stems from a study of cytomegalovirus exposure and HLA in healthy donors. Study in general: As an earlier analysis found, 180 million or so T cells yielded about 120 million unique TCR beta sequences.

The CDR3 is made up of 15 amino acids. Germline V lookup: CDR1 ENHRY, CDR2 SYGVKD. With V trimmed by 0 bases and J by 9 bases, 6 bases remained unmatched. This PCR relied on a set of 60 Vbeta primers and 13 Jbeta primers. Measured with immunoSEQ multiplex PCR; TCRdb has only the in-frame clones, and not every one. The sample has about 190,000 clones, around 80% seen once. The source material was PBMCs. The V and J genes are TRBV10-3 and TRBJ2-1; TRBD2 aligns across 9 bases. The origin of this receptor is a woman between 18 and 29 years old in good health and CMV-seropositive. As DNA, the CDR3 is TGTGCCATCAGTGAGTCGGGCGGGGGGGCCGGTGAGCAGTTCTTC. Encoded protein: CAISESGGGAGEQFF.